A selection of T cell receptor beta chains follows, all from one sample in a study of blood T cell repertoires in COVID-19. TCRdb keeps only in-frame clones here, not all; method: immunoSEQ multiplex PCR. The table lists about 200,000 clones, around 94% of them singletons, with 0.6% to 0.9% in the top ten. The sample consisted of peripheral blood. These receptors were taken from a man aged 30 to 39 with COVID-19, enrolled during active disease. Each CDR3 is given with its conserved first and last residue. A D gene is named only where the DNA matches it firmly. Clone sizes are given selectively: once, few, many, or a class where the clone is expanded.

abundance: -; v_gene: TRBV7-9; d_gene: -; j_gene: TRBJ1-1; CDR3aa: CASSRPGRRAGTEAFF; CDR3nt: TGTGCCAGCAGCCGCCCGGGAAGGCGGGCGGGCACTGAAGCTTTCTTT
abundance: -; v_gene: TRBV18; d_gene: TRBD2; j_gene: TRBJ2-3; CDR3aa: CASSAARLAGGGDTQYF; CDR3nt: TGTGCCAGCTCAGCCGCTCGACTAGCGGGGGGGGGAGATACGCAGTATTTT
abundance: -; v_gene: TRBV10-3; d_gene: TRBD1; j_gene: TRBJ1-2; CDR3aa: CATVDRGEYGYTF; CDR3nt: TGTGCCACGGTGGACAGGGGGGAATATGGCTACACCTTC
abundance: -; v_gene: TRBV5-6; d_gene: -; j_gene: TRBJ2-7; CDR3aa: CASSRVVPGSEQYF; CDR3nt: TGTGCCAGCAGCCGCGTCGTGCCCGGGAGCGAGCAGTACTTC
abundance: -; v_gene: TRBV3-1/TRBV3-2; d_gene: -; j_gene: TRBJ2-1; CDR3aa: CASSQDWGLYNEQFF; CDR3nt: TGTGCCAGCAGCCAAGATTGGGGGCTCTACAATGAGCAGTTCTTC
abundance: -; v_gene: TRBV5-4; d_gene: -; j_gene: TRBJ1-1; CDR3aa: CASSSPWGDTEAFF; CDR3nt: TGTGCCAGCAGCTCACCTTGGGGGGACACTGAAGCTTTCTTT
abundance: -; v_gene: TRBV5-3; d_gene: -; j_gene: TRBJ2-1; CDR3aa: CALRWGRQAHNEQFF; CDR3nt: TGTGCCCTCCGCTGGGGGAGGCAGGCCCACAATGAGCAGTTCTTC
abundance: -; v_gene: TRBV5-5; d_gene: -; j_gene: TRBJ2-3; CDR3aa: CASSLVSVSTDTQYF; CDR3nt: TGTGCCAGCAGCTTGGTGTCCGTGAGCACAGATACGCAGTATTTT
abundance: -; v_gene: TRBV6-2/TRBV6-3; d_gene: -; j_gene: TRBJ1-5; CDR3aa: CASSPLDWNQPQHF; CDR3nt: TGTGCCAGCAGTCCACTCGACTGGAATCAGCCCCAGCATTTT
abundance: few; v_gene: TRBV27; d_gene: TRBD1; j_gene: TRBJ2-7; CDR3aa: CASSLFFGGTGEGYEQYF; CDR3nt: TGTGCCAGCAGTTTATTCTTCGGAGGGACAGGGGAGGGTTACGAGCAGTACTTC
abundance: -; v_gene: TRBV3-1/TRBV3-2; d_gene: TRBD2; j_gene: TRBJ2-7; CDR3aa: CASSSGWRGENEQYF; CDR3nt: TGTGCCAGCAGCTCCGGATGGCGGGGGGAGAACGAGCAGTACTTC
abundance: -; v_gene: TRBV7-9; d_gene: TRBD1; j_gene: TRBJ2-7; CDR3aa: CASSLHRRDRGPSYEQYF; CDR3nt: TGTGCCAGCAGCTTGCACCGCCGGGACAGGGGTCCATCCTACGAGCAGTACTTC
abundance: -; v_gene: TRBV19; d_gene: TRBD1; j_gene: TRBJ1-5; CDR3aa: CASRTGPTNQPQHF; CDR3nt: TGTGCCAGTAGGACAGGGCCCACTAATCAGCCCCAGCATTTT
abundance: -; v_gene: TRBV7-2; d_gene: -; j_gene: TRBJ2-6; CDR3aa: CASSFTGANVLTF; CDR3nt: TGTGCCAGCAGCTTCACTGGGGCCAACGTCCTGACTTTC
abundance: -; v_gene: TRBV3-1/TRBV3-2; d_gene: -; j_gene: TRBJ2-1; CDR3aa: CASGGPDYPPNEQFF; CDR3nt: TGTGCCAGCGGTGGGCCCGACTACCCCCCGAATGAGCAGTTCTTC
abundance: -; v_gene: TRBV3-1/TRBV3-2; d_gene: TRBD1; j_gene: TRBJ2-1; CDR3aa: CASSQGTGALREQFF; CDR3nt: TGTGCCAGCAGCCAAGGGACAGGGGCTCTTCGGGAGCAGTTCTTC
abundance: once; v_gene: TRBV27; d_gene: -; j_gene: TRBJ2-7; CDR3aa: CASSRTRDGGWGEQYF; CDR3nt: TGTGCCAGCAGCCGAACCCGGGACGGGGGTTGGGGCGAGCAGTACTTC
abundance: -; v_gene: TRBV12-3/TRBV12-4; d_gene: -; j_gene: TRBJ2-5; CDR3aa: CASSSGGEETQYF; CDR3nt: TGTGCCAGCAGTTCTGGAGGGGAAGAGACCCAGTACTTC
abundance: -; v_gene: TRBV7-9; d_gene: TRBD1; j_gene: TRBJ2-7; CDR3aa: CASSMGTAYEQYF; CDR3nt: TGTGCCAGCAGCATGGGGACAGCCTACGAGCAGTACTTC
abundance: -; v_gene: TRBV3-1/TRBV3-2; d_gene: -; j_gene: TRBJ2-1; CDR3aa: CASSPHSGSNEQFF; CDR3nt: TGTGCCAGCAGCCCGCACTCGGGGAGCAATGAGCAGTTCTTC
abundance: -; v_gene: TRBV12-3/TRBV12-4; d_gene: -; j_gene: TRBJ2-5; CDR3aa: CASSLNGETQYF; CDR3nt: TGTGCCAGCAGTTTAAACGGAGAGACCCAGTACTTC
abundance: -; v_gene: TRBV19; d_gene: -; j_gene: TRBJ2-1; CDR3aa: CASSIRGNSYNEQFF; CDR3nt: TGTGCCAGTAGTATTCGGGGTAACTCCTACAATGAGCAGTTCTTC
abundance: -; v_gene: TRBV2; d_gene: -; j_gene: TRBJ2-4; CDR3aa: CASREEAGVAKNIQYF; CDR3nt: TGTGCCAGCAGGGAGGAGGCAGGAGTAGCCAAAAACATTCAGTACTTC
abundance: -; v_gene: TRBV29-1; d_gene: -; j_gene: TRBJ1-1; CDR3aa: CSVTSTPGNTEAFF; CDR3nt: TGCAGCGTCACCTCCACCCCGGGGAACACTGAAGCTTTCTTT
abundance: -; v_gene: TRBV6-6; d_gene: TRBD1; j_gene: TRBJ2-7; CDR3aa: CASSPTDRGSYEQYF; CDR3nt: TGTGCCAGCAGTCCAACCGACAGGGGCTCCTACGAGCAGTACTTC
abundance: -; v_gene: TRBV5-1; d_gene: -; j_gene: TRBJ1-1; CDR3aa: CASSLAGDTEAFF; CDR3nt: TGCGCCAGCAGCTTGGCCGGAGACACTGAAGCTTTCTTT
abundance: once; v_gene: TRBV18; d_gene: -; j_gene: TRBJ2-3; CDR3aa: CASSPRLYQNTDTQYF; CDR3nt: TGTGCCAGCTCACCAAGACTTTATCAGAACACAGATACGCAGTATTTT
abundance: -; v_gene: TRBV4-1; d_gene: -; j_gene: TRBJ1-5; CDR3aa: CASSESTGSGQPQHF; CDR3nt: TGCGCCAGCAGCGAATCCACAGGGAGCGGTCAGCCCCAGCATTTT
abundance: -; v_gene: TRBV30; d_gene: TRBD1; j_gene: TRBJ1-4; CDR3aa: CAWGQGAVATNEKLFF; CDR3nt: TGTGCCTGGGGACAGGGGGCCGTTGCAACTAATGAAAAACTGTTTTTT
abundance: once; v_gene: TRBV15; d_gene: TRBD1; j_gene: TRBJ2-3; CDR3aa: CATSRGGQGWADTQYF; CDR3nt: TGTGCCACCAGCAGGGGCGGACAGGGTTGGGCAGATACGCAGTATTTT
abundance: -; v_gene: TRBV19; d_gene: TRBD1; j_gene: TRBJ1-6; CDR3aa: CASTPWSGGSSPLHF; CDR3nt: TGTGCCAGTACCCCTTGGTCAGGGGGCAGTTCACCCCTCCACTTT
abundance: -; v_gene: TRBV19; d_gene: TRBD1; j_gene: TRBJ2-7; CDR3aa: CASTNGQGSYEQYF; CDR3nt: TGTGCCAGTACAAACGGACAGGGCTCCTACGAGCAGTACTTC
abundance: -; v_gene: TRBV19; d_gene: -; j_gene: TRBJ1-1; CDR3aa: CASSISGNTEAFF; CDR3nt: TGTGCCAGTAGTATTTCAGGCAACACTGAAGCTTTCTTT
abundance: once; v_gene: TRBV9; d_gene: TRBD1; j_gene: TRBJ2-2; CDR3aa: CASSVGGTVKITGELFF; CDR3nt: TGTGCCAGCAGCGTAGGGGGGACAGTGAAAATTACCGGGGAGCTGTTTTTT
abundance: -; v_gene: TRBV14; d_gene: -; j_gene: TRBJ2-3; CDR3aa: CASSWGRDTQYF; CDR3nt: TGTGCCAGCAGCTGGGGGCGAGATACGCAGTATTTT
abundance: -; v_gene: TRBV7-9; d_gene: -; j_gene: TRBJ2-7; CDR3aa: CASSFSDGGTNPYEQYF; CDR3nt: TGTGCCAGCAGCTTTTCGGACGGAGGTACTAACCCCTACGAGCAGTACTTC
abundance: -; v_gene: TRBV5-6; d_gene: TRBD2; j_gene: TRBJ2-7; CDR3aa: CASSWGGAEQYF; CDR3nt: TGTGCCAGCAGTTGGGGAGGGGCAGAGCAGTACTTC
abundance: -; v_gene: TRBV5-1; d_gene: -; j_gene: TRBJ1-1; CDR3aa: CASSLDGQNTEAFF; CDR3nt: TGCGCCAGCAGCCTGGACGGTCAAAACACTGAAGCTTTCTTT
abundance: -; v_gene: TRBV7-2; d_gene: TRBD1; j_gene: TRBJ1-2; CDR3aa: CASSGTAYGYTF; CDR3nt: TGTGCCAGCAGCGGGACAGCTTATGGCTACACCTTC
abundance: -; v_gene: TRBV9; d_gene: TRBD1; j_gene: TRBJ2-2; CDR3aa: CASSILQGSPNTGELFF; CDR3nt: TGTGCCAGCAGCATACTACAGGGGTCCCCGAACACCGGGGAGCTGTTTTTT
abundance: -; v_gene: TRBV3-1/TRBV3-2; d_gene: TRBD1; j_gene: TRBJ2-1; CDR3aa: CASSPTGDSSAEQFF; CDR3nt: TGTGCCAGCAGCCCCACCGGGGACAGTTCAGCTGAGCAGTTCTTC
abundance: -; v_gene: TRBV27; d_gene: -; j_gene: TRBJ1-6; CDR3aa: CASSFSGGDTSSYNSPLHF; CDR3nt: TGTGCCAGCAGTTTTTCAGGTGGGGACACGAGCTCCTATAATTCACCCCTCCACTTT
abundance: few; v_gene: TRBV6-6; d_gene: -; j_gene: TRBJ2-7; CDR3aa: CASNGGSYEQYF; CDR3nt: TGTGCCAGCAATGGGGGGTCCTACGAGCAGTACTTC
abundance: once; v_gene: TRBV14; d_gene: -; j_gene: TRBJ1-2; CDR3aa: CASSPLQSGFGYTF; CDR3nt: TGTGCCAGCAGCCCCCTCCAGTCGGGGTTCGGCTACACCTTC
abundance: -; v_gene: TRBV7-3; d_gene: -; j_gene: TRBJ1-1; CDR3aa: CASSRQMNTEAFF; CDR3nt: TGTGCCAGCAGCCGACAGATGAACACTGAAGCTTTCTTT
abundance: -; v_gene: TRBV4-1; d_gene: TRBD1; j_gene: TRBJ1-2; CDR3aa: CASSRSRDRGYGYTF; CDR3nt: TGCGCCAGCAGCCGCTCCCGGGACAGGGGTTATGGCTACACCTTC
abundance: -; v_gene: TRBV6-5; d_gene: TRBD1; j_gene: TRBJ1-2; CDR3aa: CASSYRTGSLDGYTF; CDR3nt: TGTGCCAGCAGTTACAGGACAGGATCGTTGGATGGCTACACCTTC
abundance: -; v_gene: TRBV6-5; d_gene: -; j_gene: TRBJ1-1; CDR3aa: CASSYTQPRNTEAFF; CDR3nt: TGTGCCAGCAGTTACACCCAACCGAGGAACACTGAAGCTTTCTTT
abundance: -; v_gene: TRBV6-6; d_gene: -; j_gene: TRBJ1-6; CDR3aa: CASSPTGFDSPLHF; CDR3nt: TGTGCCAGCAGCCCCACAGGTTTCGATTCACCCCTCCACTTT
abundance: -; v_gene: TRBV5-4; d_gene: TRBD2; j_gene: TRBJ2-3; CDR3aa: CASSLIAGGSKDTQYF; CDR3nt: TGTGCCAGCAGCTTGATAGCGGGGGGGTCAAAAGATACGCAGTATTTT
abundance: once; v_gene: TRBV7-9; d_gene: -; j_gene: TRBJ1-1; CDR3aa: CASSLSGAGNTEAFF; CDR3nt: TGTGCCAGCAGCTTAAGTGGGGCTGGGAACACTGAAGCTTTCTTT
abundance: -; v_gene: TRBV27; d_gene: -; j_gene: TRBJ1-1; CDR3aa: CASSPPGGWSEAFF; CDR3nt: TGTGCCAGCAGCCCCCCCGGGGGTTGGTCTGAAGCTTTCTTT
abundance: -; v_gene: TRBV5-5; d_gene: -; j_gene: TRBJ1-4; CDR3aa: CASSWGRATNEKLFF; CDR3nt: TGTGCCAGCAGCTGGGGGAGGGCAACTAATGAAAAACTGTTTTTT
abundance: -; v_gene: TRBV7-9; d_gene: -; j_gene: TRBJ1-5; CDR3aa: CASSSDGSRSNQPQHF; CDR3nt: TGTGCCAGCAGCTCAGACGGTTCGCGGAGCAATCAGCCCCAGCATTTT
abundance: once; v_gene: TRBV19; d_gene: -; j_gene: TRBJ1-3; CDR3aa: CASSRGTLSGNTIYF; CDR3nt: TGTGCCAGTAGTCGGGGGACTCTCTCTGGAAACACCATATATTTT
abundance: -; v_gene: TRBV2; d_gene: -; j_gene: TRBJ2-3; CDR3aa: CASSEVSGENTQYF; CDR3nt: TGTGCCAGCAGTGAAGTTAGTGGTGAAAATACGCAGTATTTT
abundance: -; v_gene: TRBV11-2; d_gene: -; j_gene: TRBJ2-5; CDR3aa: CASSSMQDQETQYF; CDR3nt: TGTGCCAGCAGCTCCATGCAGGATCAAGAGACCCAGTACTTC
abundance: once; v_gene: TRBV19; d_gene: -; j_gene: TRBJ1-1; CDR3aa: CATERRGRALTEAFF; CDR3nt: TGTGCCACAGAGCGCAGGGGCAGGGCCCTCACTGAAGCTTTCTTT
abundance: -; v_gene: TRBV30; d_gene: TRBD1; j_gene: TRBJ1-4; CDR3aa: CAWSGTGSNEKLFF; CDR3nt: TGTGCCTGGAGTGGGACAGGGAGTAATGAAAAACTGTTTTTT
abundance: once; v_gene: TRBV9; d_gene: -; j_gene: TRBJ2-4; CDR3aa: CASSNRDALAKNIQYF; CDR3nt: TGTGCCAGCAGCAACAGGGACGCCCTAGCCAAAAACATTCAGTACTTC